A selection of T cell receptor beta chains follows, all from one sample in a study of blood T cell repertoires in COVID-19. Clones were read by immunoSEQ multiplex PCR, and TCRdb kept only the in-frame ones, dropping some. The sample includes approximately 140,000 clones, 80% to 90% of them seen just once. Material: PBMCs or T cells enriched from blood (not recorded which). The receptors come from a woman between 50 and 59 years old with acute COVID-19. Both conserved end residues are part of each CDR3. Fields, in order: D gene, clone size, V gene, J gene, CDR3 protein, CDR3 DNA. The D gene is left open where the match is weak. Where a row states a size, it is once, few, many or the class of an expanded clone; other rows omit it.

TRBD2	NA	TRBV19	TRBJ2-1	CASSIDRGLAGQNEQFF	TGTGCCAGTAGTATAGATCGGGGTCTAGCGGGACAAAATGAGCAGTTCTTC
NA	NA	TRBV19	TRBJ1-1	CASRRQGYTEAFF	TGTGCCAGTAGACGGCAGGGGTACACTGAAGCTTTCTTT
TRBD2	once	TRBV7-3	TRBJ2-1	CASSPSGSSYNEQFF	TGTGCCAGCAGCCCCAGCGGGAGCTCCTACAATGAGCAGTTCTTC
NA	NA	TRBV4-3	TRBJ2-1	CASSQAEGSHYEQFF	TGCGCCAGCAGCCAAGCGGAGGGTTCGCATTATGAGCAGTTCTTC
NA	NA	TRBV2	TRBJ1-2	CASRGHQIMDGYTF	TGTGCCAGCAGAGGACACCAAATAATGGATGGCTACACCTTC
TRBD1	NA	TRBV4-3	TRBJ1-6	CASSQEPPGGYNSPLHF	TGCGCCAGCAGCCAAGAACCCCCAGGGGGATATAATTCACCCCTCCACTTT
NA	NA	TRBV19	TRBJ1-4	CASSSQTAGPSELFF	TGTGCCAGTAGTTCTCAGACAGCTGGTCCGTCAGAACTGTTTTTT
TRBD1	NA	TRBV2	TRBJ2-2	CASTPEGQGVTGELFF	TGTGCCAGCACCCCCGAGGGACAGGGGGTGACCGGGGAGCTGTTTTTT
NA	once	TRBV6-5	TRBJ2-6	CASRGSGANVLTF	TGTGCCAGCCGCGGCTCTGGGGCCAACGTCCTGACTTTC
NA	NA	TRBV18	TRBJ1-1	CASLRQENTEAFF	TGTGCCAGCTTGCGGCAAGAGAACACTGAAGCTTTCTTT
NA	NA	TRBV4-1	TRBJ2-6	CASSHPSGAGANVLTF	TGCGCCAGCAGCCACCCCTCAGGGGCTGGGGCCAACGTCCTGACTTTC
NA	NA	TRBV5-1	TRBJ2-7	CASTPTGFSSYEQYF	TGCGCCAGCACTCCAACGGGATTCAGCTCCTACGAGCAGTACTTC
TRBD1	once	TRBV3-1/TRBV3-2	TRBJ1-2	CASSTDRGSYGYTF	TGTGCCAGCAGCACCGACAGGGGAAGCTATGGCTACACCTTC
TRBD1	once	TRBV24-1	TRBJ2-4	CATKQGIYIQYF	TGTGCCACCAAACAGGGGATCTACATTCAGTACTTC
TRBD2	NA	TRBV3-1/TRBV3-2	TRBJ2-7	CASRGTPRGGGSYEQYF	TGTGCCAGCAGGGGGACCCCTCGTGGCGGGGGGTCTTACGAGCAGTACTTC
TRBD2	once	TRBV5-4	TRBJ2-1	CASSETSVSHHEQFF	TGTGCCAGCAGCGAGACTAGCGTCTCCCACCATGAGCAGTTCTTC
NA	NA	TRBV5-5	TRBJ1-1	CASSDPVGERTEAFF	TGTGCCAGCAGCGATCCCGTCGGGGAGCGCACTGAAGCTTTCTTT
NA	NA	TRBV28	TRBJ2-2	CASSLRQEFTGELFF	TGTGCCAGCAGTTTACGACAGGAGTTCACCGGGGAGCTGTTTTTT
NA	NA	TRBV12-3/TRBV12-4	TRBJ1-1	CASSSEGGARAFF	TGTGCCAGCAGTTCAGAAGGGGGGGCGAGGGCTTTCTTT
NA	NA	TRBV10-3	TRBJ1-1	CAISESGGGNTEAFF	TGTGCCATCAGTGAGTCCGGGGGGGGGAACACTGAAGCTTTCTTT
TRBD1	NA	TRBV10-3	TRBJ1-1	CAISESPQGAAEAFF	TGTGCCATCAGTGAGTCTCCTCAGGGGGCGGCTGAAGCTTTCTTT
TRBD1	NA	TRBV28	TRBJ1-3	CASGTAFSGNTIYF	TGTGCCAGCGGGACAGCGTTCTCTGGAAACACCATATATTTT
TRBD1	NA	TRBV7-8	TRBJ1-5	CASSGGTGFFSNQPQHF	TGTGCCAGCAGCGGGGGGACAGGCTTTTTTAGCAATCAGCCCCAGCATTTT
NA	NA	TRBV9	TRBJ1-2	CASSLEDGAPPGGYTF	TGTGCCAGCAGCCTCGAGGACGGCGCCCCTCCGGGAGGCTACACCTTC
TRBD1	NA	TRBV5-1	TRBJ1-2	CASSPWTGGNYGYTF	TGCGCCAGCAGCCCCTGGACAGGGGGTAACTATGGCTACACCTTC
NA	once	TRBV2	TRBJ1-1	CASSDVGATNTEAFF	TGTGCCAGCAGTGATGTTGGAGCTACGAACACTGAAGCTTTCTTT
NA	NA	TRBV7-8	TRBJ1-4	CASRGRGETNEKLFF	TGTGCCAGCAGAGGGAGGGGAGAAACTAATGAAAAACTGTTTTTT
TRBD2	NA	TRBV10-3	TRBJ2-1	CAISVSGSVHEQFF	TGTGCCATCAGTGTCAGCGGGAGTGTCCATGAGCAGTTCTTC
TRBD1	NA	TRBV18	TRBJ1-2	CASSLITGGVWGYTF	TGTGCCAGCTCACTTATCACAGGGGGCGTTTGGGGCTACACCTTC
NA	NA	TRBV2	TRBJ1-2	CASSGGTWNYGYTF	TGTGCCAGCAGTGGGGGGACATGGAACTATGGCTACACCTTC
NA	NA	TRBV6-5	TRBJ1-5	CASSSSGDNQPQHF	TGTGCCAGCAGTTCGTCAGGCGACAATCAGCCCCAGCATTTT
NA	NA	TRBV12-3/TRBV12-4	TRBJ1-2	CASSRDGNGYTF	TGTGCCTCTTCACGAGACGGGAATGGCTACACCTTC
NA	few	TRBV27	TRBJ1-2	CASSLGGENGYTF	TGTGCCAGCAGTTTAGGGGGGGAAAATGGCTACACCTTC
NA	NA	TRBV24-1	TRBJ2-3	CATSSIGTPQYF	TGTGCCACCAGTAGTATCGGGACACCGCAGTATTTT
TRBD1	NA	TRBV4-2	TRBJ1-2	CASSSGTGGSGYGYTF	TGTGCCAGCAGTTCCGGGACAGGGGGCTCCGGGTATGGCTACACCTTC
TRBD1	NA	TRBV5-4	TRBJ2-5	CASSLWAGGGETQYF	TGTGCCAGCAGCTTGTGGGCAGGGGGTGGTGAGACCCAGTACTTC
TRBD2	once	TRBV5-1	TRBJ2-7	CASSLGLAVRSSYEQYF	TGCGCCAGCAGCTTGGGGCTAGCGGTTAGGAGCTCCTACGAGCAGTACTTC
NA	NA	TRBV5-1	TRBJ2-5	CASTRGGQRETQYF	TGCGCCAGCACGCGAGGAGGGCAGCGGGAGACCCAGTACTTC
NA	few	TRBV11-2	TRBJ2-1	CASSLAALEQFF	TGTGCCAGCAGCTTGGCGGCTTTGGAGCAGTTCTTC
NA	NA	TRBV1	TRBJ1-5	CTSSQGGRQGSNQPQHF	TGCACCAGCAGCCAAGGAGGGCGGCAGGGGAGCAATCAGCCCCAGCATTTT
NA	once	TRBV5-4	TRBJ1-4	CASSREGATNEKLFF	TGTGCCAGCAGCCGGGAGGGTGCAACTAATGAAAAACTGTTTTTT
TRBD1	NA	TRBV4-1	TRBJ1-2	CASSQIPGQGTYGYTF	TGCGCCAGCAGCCAAATTCCGGGACAGGGAACCTATGGCTACACCTTC
TRBD2	NA	TRBV3-1/TRBV3-2	TRBJ2-7	CASRSSGYEQYF	TGTGCCAGCAGATCTAGCGGATACGAGCAGTACTTC
NA	NA	TRBV5-4	TRBJ2-1	CASSSPGAYNEQFF	TGTGCCAGCAGCTCGCCAGGGGCGTACAATGAGCAGTTCTTC
TRBD2	NA	TRBV9	TRBJ2-5	CASSVLIAGETQYF	TGTGCCAGCAGCGTCCTAATAGCGGGAGAGACCCAGTACTTC
NA	few	TRBV27	TRBJ1-1	CASCDRATVTEAFF	TGTGCCAGCTGCGACCGGGCGACAGTGACTGAAGCTTTCTTT
NA	NA	TRBV20-1	TRBJ1-2	CSASERQGYGYTF	TGCAGTGCTAGTGAGCGGCAGGGGTATGGCTACACCTTC
NA	NA	TRBV11-2	TRBJ2-7	CASSPLTGSYEQYF	TGTGCCAGCAGCCCCCTGACTGGCTCCTACGAGCAGTACTTC
TRBD1	NA	TRBV6-1	TRBJ2-3	CASSERTGPSDTQYF	TGTGCCAGCAGTGAGCGGACAGGGCCCTCAGATACGCAGTATTTT
NA	NA	TRBV5-6	TRBJ2-6	CASSLALSGANVLTF	TGTGCCAGCAGCTTGGCCCTCTCTGGGGCCAACGTCCTGACTTTC
TRBD1	NA	TRBV6-5	TRBJ1-2	CASHLDRQGISGYTF	TGTGCCAGCCATTTAGACCGACAGGGGATAAGTGGCTACACCTTC
TRBD1	NA	TRBV9	TRBJ1-1	CASDAGGWNTEAFF	TGTGCCAGCGACGCAGGGGGCTGGAACACTGAAGCTTTCTTT
NA	NA	TRBV28	TRBJ1-4	CASSAGVEKLFF	TGTGCCAGCAGTGCAGGGGTTGAAAAACTGTTTTTT
TRBD2	NA	TRBV4-3	TRBJ2-7	CASSQGKTSLYEQYF	TGCGCCAGCAGCCAAGGGAAGACTAGCCTCTACGAGCAGTACTTC
TRBD1	NA	TRBV9	TRBJ2-7	CASSVGGQNAYEQYF	TGTGCCAGCAGCGTAGGGGGACAGAATGCCTACGAGCAGTACTTC
NA	NA	TRBV7-8	TRBJ2-2	CASSPSPPLREGNGELFF	TGTGCCAGCAGCCCCTCTCCCCCCCTGCGCGAGGGTAATGGGGAGCTGTTTTTT
TRBD2	NA	TRBV7-2	TRBJ2-1	CASSPTSGSLYNEQFF	TGTGCCAGCAGCCCGACTAGCGGGAGTCTCTACAATGAGCAGTTCTTC